This TCR beta chain was captured by sequencing in a study of cytomegalovirus exposure and HLA in healthy donors. Looking at the study overall: From about 180 million T cells, an earlier analysis saw some 120 million unique TCR beta sequences. For the approximately 400 genotyped donors, approximately 83% fell within the Caucasian-associated ancestry cluster. Study-level findings and limits: Reports state that TCR beta sequences accurately predicted most subjects' HLA-A and HLA-B alleles.

Regarding this clone: The antigen remains unidentified.

The PCR used 60 Vbeta and 13 Jbeta primers. Sequenced by immunoSEQ multiplex PCR; TCRdb stores in-frame clones only, minus some. This table has roughly 230,000 clones, approximately 84% appearing once. The V segment lost 7 bases and the J segment 6 bases; nucleotides outside the gene matches: 8. The CDR3 totals 14 residues. The sample comprised PBMCs. This receptor was obtained from a girl aged 2 to 9 in good health and CMV-seronegative. The chain joins TRBV6-7 to TRBJ2-7, with 11 bases aligning to TRBD1. TRBV6-7 counts as an open reading frame of uncertain function. CDR3 loop: CASTEGDRGSEQYF. CDR3 in DNA: TGTGCCAGCACCGAAGGGGACAGGGGGTCCGAGCAGTACTTC.